This T cell receptor beta chain was retrieved from a study of blood T cell repertoires in COVID-19. Study details: The study drew acute and convalescent COVID-19 samples from the United States, Italy and Spain. T cells, B-cell-depleted T cells, or PBMCs supplied cDNA or gDNA.

Source study methods: The authors estimated nucleated cell counts from reference gene primer amplification. Profiling relied on immunoSEQ multiplex PCR, and the TCRdb table lists in-frame clones only, not all of them. The V and J calls and clone size were taken over from that table, and D and trimming were inferred from the DNA. The sample includes around 200,000 clones, 90% of them seen just once. The length of the CDR3 is 14 residues. V was shortened by 6 bases and J by 7 bases, with 16 bases between the two germline ends. The germline CDR1 and CDR2 sequences are MNHEY and SVGAGI. The chain uses TRBV6-5 and TRBJ2-1, with D possibly matching TRBD2 (6 bases). Specimen: peripheral blood. The TCR comes from a man between 50 and 59 years old with acute or convalescent COVID-19. The CDR3 is CASRLDGTYNEQFF. In DNA, the CDR3 is TGTGCCAGCAGGTTAGACGGGACTTATAATGAGCAGTTCTTC.